A single sample gave rise to the 4 T cell receptor beta chains below, sequenced in a study of shared clonotypes between healthy human individuals. The data were produced by immunoSEQ multiplex PCR, yet TCRdb's version contains in-frame clones alone and is incomplete. Among roughly 2.2 million clones listed, about nine tenths were seen once. Sequences were obtained from naive CD4+ T cells from PBMCs. The subset was: CD45RA+ positively selected. These receptors were obtained from a man in his late teens or twenties in good health. Some clones in this sample may be carry-over from other donors' samples.

The CDR3 region has the DNA TGCGCCAGCAGCCATATCAGGGCTTCCAGCTCCTACGAGCAGTACTTC. Protein product: CASSHIRASSSYEQYF. The chain is built from TRBV4-1 and TRBJ2-7; D is perhaps TRBD1 (5 bases). V lost 3 bases, J lost 0 bases, and 15 bases lay in between. Germline CDR1 MGHRA, CDR2 YSYEKL. This CDR3 spans 16 amino acids.

The chain combines TRBV7-6 with TRBJ2-3; TRBD2 is a possible D gene (6 bases). Germline V CDR1 and CDR2: SGHVS, FNYEAQ. With 2 bases removed from V and 7 bases from J, the gap between germline ends came to 19 bases. The CDR3 consists of 16 residues. CDR3 DNA: TGTGCCAGCAGCTTACCATGGGGCGGGGACCGGAATACGCAGTATTTT. It translates to CASSLPWGGDRNTQYF.

The chain links TRBV6-1 to TRBJ2-3, with D possibly TRBD2 on 6 matching bases. Germline V lookup: CDR1 MNHNS, CDR2 SASEGT. The V end lost 5 bases, the J end lost 3 bases, and 6 bases lay between the germline ends. This CDR3 is 12 amino acids long. DNA for the CDR3: TGTGCCAGCAGTCGGGAGACAGATACGCAGTATTTT. It translates to CASSRETDTQYF.

The chain links TRBV28 to TRBJ1-4, with D possibly being TRBD1 (6 bases). CDR3 length: 15 residues. From germline, CDR1 is MDHEN and CDR2 SYDVKM. The germline V and J ends were trimmed by 1 base and 7 bases, with 13 bases remaining between them. DNA of the CDR3: TGTGCCAGCAGTTTATTGGGCAGGGGAGGTGAAAAACTGTTTTTT. Its translation: CASSLLGRGGEKLFF.